The 16 T cell receptor beta chains given below trace back to one sample, sequenced in a study of PD-1 blockade in classical Hodgkin lymphoma. This table comes from immunoSEQ multiplex PCR, and its TCRdb copy is limited to in-frame clones, with some not included. Of about 98,000 clones in the sample, roughly 92% are singletons; the top ten hold about 2.5%. In every patient, relapse followed autologous stem cell transplantation, while exposure to brentuximab vedotin differed. The specimen comprised peripheral blood mononuclear cells (PBMCs), sampled at baseline. The origin of the receptors is a human donor with classical Hodgkin lymphoma.

This chain connects TRBV28 to TRBJ2-7; 8 nucleotides line up with TRBD1. The ends lost 4 bases at V and 5 bases at J; junction bases unmatched: 7. The germline CDR1 and CDR2 sequences are MDHEN and SYDVKM. CDR3 length: 14 amino acids. The CDR3 coding sequence is TGTGCCAGCAGTTCGGGCAGGGGGCTCAACGAGCAGTACTTC. As protein: CASSSGRGLNEQYF.

This chain connects TRBV6-6 to TRBJ2-2, with D possibly being TRBD1 or TRBD2 (5 bases each). Germline V gene data show CDR1 as MNHNY and CDR2 as SVGAGI (reference sequence). The V gene lost 0 bases and the J gene lost 1 base, with 6 bases spanning the gap. CDR3 length: 15 amino acids. CDR3 residues: CASSYSRGNTGELFF. For the CDR3, the DNA is TGTGCCAGCAGTTACTCGAGGGGGAACACCGGGGAGCTGTTTTTT.

The chain is built from TRBV27 and TRBJ1-5; D not certain. The CDR3 is made up of 12 amino acids. Germline lookup yields CDR1 MNHEY and CDR2 SMNVEV (reference sequence). Trimming removed 4 bases at V and 3 bases at J, with 4 bases between. The CDR3 is CASSSHNQPQHF. Written as DNA, the CDR3 is TGTGCCAGCAGTTCCCACAATCAGCCCCAGCATTTT.

V gene TRBV25-1 combines with J gene TRBJ2-3; the D gene is possibly TRBD2 (6 bases). Deletions cut 3 bases from V and 4 bases from J, with 11 bases between. The CDR3 consists of 14 residues. Germline loops: CDR1 MGHDK, CDR2 SYGVNS. Here the CDR3 DNA reads TGTGCCAGCAGTGATCCGGGACTCTCAGATACGCAGTATTTT. This codes for CASSDPGLSDTQYF.

V and J are TRBV28 and TRBJ1-3, with a weak D call TRBD1 (6 bases). The V end was cut by 2 bases, the J end by 4 bases, with 9 bases between. This CDR3 is built from 14 residues. Germline CDR1 MDHEN, CDR2 SYDVKM. The CDR3: CASSLQGTGNTIYF. The CDR3 bases are TGTGCCAGCAGTTTACAGGGGACAGGAAACACCATATATTTT.

The V call is TRBV5-1, the J call TRBJ2-7; D remains unclear. The length of the CDR3 is 14 residues. V was clipped by 1 base and J by 2 bases, with 10 bases between them. The germline V gene has CDR1 SGHRS and CDR2 YFSETQ. The CDR3: CASSLKVPTYEQYF. CDR3 sequence (DNA): TGCGCCAGCAGCTTGAAGGTCCCCACCTACGAGCAGTACTTC. The variable domain in full, completed from reference TRBV5-1 and TRBJ2-7, reads KAGVTQTPRYLIKTRGQQVTLSCSPISGHRSVSWYQQTPGQGLQFLFEYFSETQRNKGNFPGRFSGRQFSNSRSEMNVSTLELGDSALYLCASSLKVPTYEQYFGPGTRLTVT.

The chain recombines TRBV5-1 with TRBJ1-1; tentatively, D is TRBD1 (6 bases). Germline V gene lookup returns CDR1 SGHRS and CDR2 YFSETQ. The CDR3 sequence is 15 residues long. V was shortened by 0 bases and J by 1 base, with 10 bases between the two germline ends. The CDR3 DNA follows: TGCGCCAGCAGCTTGGTTGCAGGGGCGAACACTGAAGCTTTCTTT. It yields the protein CASSLVAGANTEAFF.

The chain has TRBV5-6 and TRBJ1-1; 7 bases match TRBD1. The CDR3 runs to 13 residues. Germline V gene sequence: CDR1 SGHDT, CDR2 YYEEEE. V shed 0 bases, J shed 8 bases, and the junction held 4 bases outside the gene matches. The chain's CDR3 is CASSLGQGGEAFF. CDR3 nucleotide sequence: TGTGCCAGCAGCTTGGGGCAGGGGGGAGAAGCTTTCTTT.

This chain links TRBV28 with TRBJ2-3, with D perhaps TRBD2 (7 bases). The CDR3 runs to 16 residues. CDR1 is MDHEN, CDR2 SYDVKM, per germline. Trimming removed 8 bases at V and 1 base at J, with 19 bases between. The CDR3 loop reads CASPPPGGPGTDTQYF. Written as DNA, the CDR3 is TGTGCCAGCCCACCACCCGGGGGGCCGGGCACAGATACGCAGTATTTT. Variable domain in full (rest from reference TRBV28 and TRBJ2-3): DVKVTQSSRYLVKRTGEKVFLECVQDMDHENMFWYRQDPGLGLRLIYFSYDVKMKEKGDIPEGYSVSREKKERFSLILESASTNQTSMYLCASPPPGGPGTDTQYFGPGTRLTVL.

The V gene is TRBV2, the J gene TRBJ1-2; D is perhaps TRBD1 (6 bases). The CDR3 consists of 17 residues. V lost 4 bases, J lost 5 bases, and 23 bases lay in between. Per germline, CDR1 SNHLY and CDR2 FYNNEI. CDR3 loop: CASSAAPPGGAGYGYTF. In DNA form, the CDR3 reads TGTGCCAGCAGTGCCGCCCCACCGGGGGGCGCTGGTTATGGCTACACCTTC. Full variable domain (missing parts from reference TRBV2 and TRBJ1-2): EPEVTQTPSHQVTQMGQEVILRCVPISNHLYFYWYRQILGQKVEFLVSFYNNEISEKSEIFDDQFSVERPDGSNFTLKIRSTKLEDSAMYFCASSAAPPGGAGYGYTFGSGTRLTVV.

This clone was seen only once. The chain carries TRBV7-8 and TRBJ2-7; D remains unclear. Germline loops: CDR1 SGHVS, CDR2 FQNEAQ. CDR3 size: 15 residues. Trimming removed 3 bases at V and 0 bases at J, with 12 bases between. The CDR3: CASSLYNQPSYEQYF. The CDR3 DNA sequence: TGTGCCAGCAGCTTGTACAACCAACCCTCCTACGAGCAGTACTTC.

CDR3 coding DNA: TGTGCCAGCAGCCCAAATAGACGGGAGGCCAAAAACATTCAGTACTTC. The encoded protein is CASSPNRREAKNIQYF. The V and J genes are TRBV13 and TRBJ2-4; tentatively, D is TRBD2 (6 bases). The V end was cut by 5 bases, the J end by 1 base, with 15 bases between. CDR3 length equals 16 residues. Germline V lookup: CDR1 PRHDT, CDR2 FYEKMQ (reference sequence). Full variable domain (missing parts from reference TRBV13 and TRBJ2-4): AAGVIQSPRHLIKEKRETATLKCYPIPRHDTVYWYQQGPGQDPQFLISFYEKMQSDKGSIPDRFSAQQFSDYHSELNMSSLELGDSALYFCASSPNRREAKNIQYFGAGTRLSVL.

The V call is TRBV27, the J call TRBJ2-1; D is perhaps TRBD2 (6 bases). This CDR3 spans 14 amino acids. Germline V gives CDR1 MNHEY, CDR2 SMNVEV (reference sequence). Trimming cost V 2 bases and J 4 bases, with 9 bases left between them. The CDR3 DNA is TGTGCCAGCAGTTTAGCGGGACGTTACAATGAGCAGTTCTTC. Translated: CASSLAGRYNEQFF.

V and J are TRBV6-6 and TRBJ2-7, with 8 bases lining up with TRBD1. In germline, CDR1 is MNHNY, CDR2 SVGAGI (reference sequence). This CDR3 is built from 12 residues. V gave up 10 bases and J gave up 3 bases; unmatched junction bases: 5. This CDR3 reads CATRQGLYEQYF. CDR3 DNA sequence: TGTGCCACTAGACAGGGGCTCTACGAGCAGTACTTC.

This clone was counted once. The chain has TRBV28 and TRBJ1-2; D is perhaps TRBD1 (6 bases). The germline V gene encodes CDR1 MDHEN and CDR2 SYDVKM. With 10 bases removed from V and 3 bases from J, the gap between germline ends came to 15 bases. The CDR3 consists of 13 residues. The CDR3, as DNA: TGTGCCACCGAGACAGGAACCCACTATGGCTACACCTTC. Its translation is CATETGTHYGYTF.

The rearrangement joins TRBV19 to TRBJ2-7; maybe TRBD1 (7 bases). The CDR3 extends over 15 amino acids. Per the germline V gene, CDR1 is LNHDA and CDR2 is SQIVND (reference sequence). The ends were cut back, 9 bases at V and 1 base at J, with 19 bases in the middle. CDR3 sequence reads: CASGPRQGGSYEQYF. Written as DNA, the CDR3 is TGTGCCAGCGGTCCAAGGCAGGGGGGATCCTACGAGCAGTACTTC.